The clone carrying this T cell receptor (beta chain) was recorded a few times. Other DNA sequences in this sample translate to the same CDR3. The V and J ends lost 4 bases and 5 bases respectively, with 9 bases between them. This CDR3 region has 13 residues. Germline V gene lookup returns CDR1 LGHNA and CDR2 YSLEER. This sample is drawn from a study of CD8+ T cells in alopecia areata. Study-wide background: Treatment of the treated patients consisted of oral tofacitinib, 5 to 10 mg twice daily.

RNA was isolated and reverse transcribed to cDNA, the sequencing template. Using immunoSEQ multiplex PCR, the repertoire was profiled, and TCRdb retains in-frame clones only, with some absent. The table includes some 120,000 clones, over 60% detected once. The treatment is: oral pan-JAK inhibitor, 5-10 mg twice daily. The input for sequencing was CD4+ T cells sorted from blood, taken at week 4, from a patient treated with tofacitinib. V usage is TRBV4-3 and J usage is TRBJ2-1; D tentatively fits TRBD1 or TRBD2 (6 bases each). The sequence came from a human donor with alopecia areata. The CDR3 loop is CASSPGAHNEQFF. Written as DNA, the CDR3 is TGCGCCAGCAGCCCGGGGGCCCACAATGAGCAGTTCTTC.